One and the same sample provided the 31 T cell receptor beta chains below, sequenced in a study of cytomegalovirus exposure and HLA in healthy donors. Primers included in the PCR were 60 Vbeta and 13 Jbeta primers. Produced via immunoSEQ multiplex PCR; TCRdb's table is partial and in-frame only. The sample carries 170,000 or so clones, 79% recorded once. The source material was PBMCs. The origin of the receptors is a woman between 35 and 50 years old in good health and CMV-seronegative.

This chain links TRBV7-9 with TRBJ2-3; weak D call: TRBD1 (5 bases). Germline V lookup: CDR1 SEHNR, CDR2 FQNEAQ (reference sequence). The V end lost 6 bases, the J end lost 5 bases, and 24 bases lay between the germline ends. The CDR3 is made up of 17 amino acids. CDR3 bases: TGTGCCAGCAGAGCCCCACTTTGGACACCTCAAGGAGATACGCAGTATTTT. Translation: CASRAPLWTPQGDTQYF.

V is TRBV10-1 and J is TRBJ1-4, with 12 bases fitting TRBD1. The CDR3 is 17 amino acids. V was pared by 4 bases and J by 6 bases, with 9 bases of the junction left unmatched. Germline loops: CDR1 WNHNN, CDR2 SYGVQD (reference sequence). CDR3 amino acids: CASSGDRDRGRYEKLFF. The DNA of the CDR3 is TGCGCCAGCAGTGGGGACCGGGACAGGGGGCGGTATGAAAAACTGTTTTTT.

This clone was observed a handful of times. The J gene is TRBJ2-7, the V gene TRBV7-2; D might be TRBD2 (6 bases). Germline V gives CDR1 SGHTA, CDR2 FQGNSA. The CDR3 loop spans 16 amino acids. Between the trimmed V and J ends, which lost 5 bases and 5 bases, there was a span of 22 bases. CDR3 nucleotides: TGTGCCAGCAGCCCTCGGGAGAGATCTACCAAAAACGAGCAGTACTTC. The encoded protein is CASSPRERSTKNEQYF. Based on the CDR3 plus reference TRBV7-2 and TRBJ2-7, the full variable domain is GAGVSQSPSNKVTEKGKDVELRCDPISGHTALYWYRQSLGQGLEFLIYFQGNSAPDKSGLPSDRFSAERTGGSVSTLTIQRTQQEDSAVYLCASSPRERSTKNEQYFGPGTRLTVT.

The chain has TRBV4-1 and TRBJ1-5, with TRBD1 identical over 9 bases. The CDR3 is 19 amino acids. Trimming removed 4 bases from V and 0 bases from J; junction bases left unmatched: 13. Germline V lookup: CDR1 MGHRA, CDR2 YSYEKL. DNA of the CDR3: TGCGCCAGCAGCCCCCCCGGACAGGGGCGTGGTTATAGCAATCAGCCCCAGCATTTT. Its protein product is CASSPPGQGRGYSNQPQHF.

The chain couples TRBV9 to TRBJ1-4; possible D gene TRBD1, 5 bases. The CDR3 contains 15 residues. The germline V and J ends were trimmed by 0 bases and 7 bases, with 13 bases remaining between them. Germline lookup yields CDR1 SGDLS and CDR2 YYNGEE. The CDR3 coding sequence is TGTGCCAGCAGCGTAGAAGGCAGGGAGGGTGAAAAACTGTTTTTT. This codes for CASSVEGREGEKLFF. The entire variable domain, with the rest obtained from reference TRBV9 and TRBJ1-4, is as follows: DSGVTQTPKHLITATGQRVTLRCSPRSGDLSVYWYQQSLDQGLQFLIQYYNGEERAKGNILERFSAQQFPDLHSELNLSSLELGDSALYFCASSVEGREGEKLFFGSGTQLSVL.

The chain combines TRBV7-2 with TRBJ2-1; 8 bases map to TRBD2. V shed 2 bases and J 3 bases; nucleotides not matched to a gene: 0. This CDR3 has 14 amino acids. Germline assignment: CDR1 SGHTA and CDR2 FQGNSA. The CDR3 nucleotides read TGTGCCAGCAGCTTAACTAGCGGCTACAATGAGCAGTTCTTC. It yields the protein CASSLTSGYNEQFF.

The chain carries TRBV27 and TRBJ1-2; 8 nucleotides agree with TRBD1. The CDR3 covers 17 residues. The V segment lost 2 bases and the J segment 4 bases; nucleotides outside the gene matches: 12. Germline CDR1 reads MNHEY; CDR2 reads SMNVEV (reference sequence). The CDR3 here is CASSLLSDRALGYGYTF. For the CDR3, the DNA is TGTGCCAGCAGTTTACTGTCGGACAGGGCTTTAGGCTATGGCTACACCTTC.

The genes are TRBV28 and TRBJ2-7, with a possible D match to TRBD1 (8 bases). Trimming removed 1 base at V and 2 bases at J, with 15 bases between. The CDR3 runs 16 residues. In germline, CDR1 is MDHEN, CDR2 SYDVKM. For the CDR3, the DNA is TGTGCCAGCAGTTTATACGGGGGGACAGGAACCTACGAGCAGTACTTC. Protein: CASSLYGGTGTYEQYF.

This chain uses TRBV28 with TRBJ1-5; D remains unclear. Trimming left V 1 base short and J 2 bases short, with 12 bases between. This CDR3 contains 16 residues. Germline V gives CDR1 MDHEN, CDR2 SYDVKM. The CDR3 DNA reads TGTGCCAGCAGTTTATTAGGCACAGCGGGCAATCAGCCCCAGCATTTT. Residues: CASSLLGTAGNQPQHF.

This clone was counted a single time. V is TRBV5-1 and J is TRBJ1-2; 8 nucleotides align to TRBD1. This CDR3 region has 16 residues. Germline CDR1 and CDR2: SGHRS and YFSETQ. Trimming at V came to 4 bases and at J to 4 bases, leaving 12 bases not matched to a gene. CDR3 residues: CASSPDQGALRYGYTF. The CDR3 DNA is TGCGCCAGCAGCCCTGACCAGGGGGCTTTGCGCTATGGCTACACCTTC.

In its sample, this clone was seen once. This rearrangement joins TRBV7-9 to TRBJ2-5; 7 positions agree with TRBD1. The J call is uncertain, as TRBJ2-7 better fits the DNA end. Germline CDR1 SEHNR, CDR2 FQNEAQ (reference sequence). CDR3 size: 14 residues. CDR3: CASSSGTASYEQYF. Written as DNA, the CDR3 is TGTGCCAGCAGCTCCGGGACAGCCTCCTACGAGCAGTACTTC.

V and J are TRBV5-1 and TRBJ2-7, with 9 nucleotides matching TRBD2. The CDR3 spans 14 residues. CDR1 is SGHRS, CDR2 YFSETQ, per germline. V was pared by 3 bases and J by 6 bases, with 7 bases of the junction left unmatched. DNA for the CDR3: TGCGCCAGCAGCTCATTAGCGGGGGACGGCGAGCAGTACTTC. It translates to CASSSLAGDGEQYF.

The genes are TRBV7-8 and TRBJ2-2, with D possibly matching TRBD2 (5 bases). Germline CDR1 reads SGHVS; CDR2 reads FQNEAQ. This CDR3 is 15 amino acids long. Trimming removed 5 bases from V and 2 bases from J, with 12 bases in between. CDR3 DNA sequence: TGTGCCAGCAGCCCTCGGACTGGCAACACCGGGGAGCTGTTTTTT. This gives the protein CASSPRTGNTGELFF.

The CDR3 DNA is TGCGCCAGCAGCTCGGGACAGGGGGCCTACGAGCAGTACTTC. Translating gives CASSSGQGAYEQYF. This chain connects TRBV5-1 to TRBJ2-7, with TRBD1 identical over 11 bases. Germline V gene lookup returns CDR1 SGHRS and CDR2 YFSETQ. This CDR3 has 14 amino acids. V trimming: 3 bases; J trimming: 2 bases; junction bases outside the gene matches: 1.

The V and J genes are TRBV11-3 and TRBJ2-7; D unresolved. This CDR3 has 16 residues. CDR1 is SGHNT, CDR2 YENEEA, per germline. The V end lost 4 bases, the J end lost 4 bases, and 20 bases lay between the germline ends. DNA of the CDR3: TGTGCCAGCAGCTCCAGAGGTTCGACGGCGTTATACGAGCAGTACTTC. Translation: CASSSRGSTALYEQYF. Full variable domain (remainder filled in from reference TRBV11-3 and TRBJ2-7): EAGVVQSPRYKIIEKKQPVAFWCNPISGHNTLYWYLQNLGQGPELLIRYENEEAVDDSQLPKDRFSAERLKGVDSTLKIQPAELGDSAVYLCASSSRGSTALYEQYFGPGTRLTVT.

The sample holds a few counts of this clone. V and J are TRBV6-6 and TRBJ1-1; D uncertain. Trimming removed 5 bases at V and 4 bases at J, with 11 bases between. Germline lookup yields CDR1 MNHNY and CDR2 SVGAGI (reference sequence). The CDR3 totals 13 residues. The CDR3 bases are TGTGCCAGCAGTATACAAGGGAGCACTGAAGCTTTCTTT. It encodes CASSIQGSTEAFF.

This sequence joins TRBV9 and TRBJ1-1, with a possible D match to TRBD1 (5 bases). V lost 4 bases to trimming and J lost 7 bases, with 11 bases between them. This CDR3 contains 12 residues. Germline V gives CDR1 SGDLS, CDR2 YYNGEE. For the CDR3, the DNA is TGTGCCAGCAGCCCGAACAGGCGTGAAGCTTTCTTT. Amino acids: CASSPNRREAFF.

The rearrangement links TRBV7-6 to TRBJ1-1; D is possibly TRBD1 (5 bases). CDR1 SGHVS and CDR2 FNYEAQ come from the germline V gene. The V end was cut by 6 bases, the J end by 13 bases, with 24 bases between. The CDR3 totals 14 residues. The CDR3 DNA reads TGTGCCAGCAGTTCGCGCGGGGGACCCCCGAGGGTTTTCTTT. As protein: CASSSRGGPPRVFF.

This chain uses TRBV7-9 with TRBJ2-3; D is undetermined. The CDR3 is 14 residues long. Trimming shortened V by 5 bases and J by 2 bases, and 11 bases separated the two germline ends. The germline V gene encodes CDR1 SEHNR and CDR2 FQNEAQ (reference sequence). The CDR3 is CASSVSPITDTQYF. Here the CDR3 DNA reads TGTGCCAGCAGCGTTAGCCCTATCACAGATACGCAGTATTTT.

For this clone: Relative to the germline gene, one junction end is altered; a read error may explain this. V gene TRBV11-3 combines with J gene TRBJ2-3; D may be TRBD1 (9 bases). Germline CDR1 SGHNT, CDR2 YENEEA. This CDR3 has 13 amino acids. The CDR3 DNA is TGTGCCAGCAGCTCCGGCGGGGGGACAGGGCAAGATTTT. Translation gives CASSSGGGTGQDF.

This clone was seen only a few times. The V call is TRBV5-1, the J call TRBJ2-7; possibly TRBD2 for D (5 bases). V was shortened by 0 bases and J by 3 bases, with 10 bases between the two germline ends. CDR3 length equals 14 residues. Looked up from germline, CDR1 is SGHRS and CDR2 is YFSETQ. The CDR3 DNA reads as TGCGCCAGCAGCTTGGGACTACCGAACTACGAGCAGTACTTC. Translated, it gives CASSLGLPNYEQYF.

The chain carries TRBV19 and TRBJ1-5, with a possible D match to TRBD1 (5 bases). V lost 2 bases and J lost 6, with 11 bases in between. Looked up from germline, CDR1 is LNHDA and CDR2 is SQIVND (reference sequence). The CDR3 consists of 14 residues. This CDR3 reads CASSILGPGQPQHF. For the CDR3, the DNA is TGTGCCAGTAGTATATTGGGGCCAGGTCAGCCCCAGCATTTT.

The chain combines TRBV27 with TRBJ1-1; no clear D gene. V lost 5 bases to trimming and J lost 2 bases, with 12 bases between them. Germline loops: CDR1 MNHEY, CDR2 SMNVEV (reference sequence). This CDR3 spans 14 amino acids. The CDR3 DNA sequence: TGTGCCAGCAGTACGGCGGCTATTAACACTGAAGCTTTCTTT. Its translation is CASSTAAINTEAFF.

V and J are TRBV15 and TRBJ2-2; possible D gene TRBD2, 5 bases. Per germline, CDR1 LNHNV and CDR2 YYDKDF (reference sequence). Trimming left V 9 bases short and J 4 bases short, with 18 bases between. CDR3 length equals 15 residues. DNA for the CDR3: TGTGCCACGTCGGAGGCGGTCCCGGGCACCGGGGAGCTGTTTTTT. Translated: CATSEAVPGTGELFF.

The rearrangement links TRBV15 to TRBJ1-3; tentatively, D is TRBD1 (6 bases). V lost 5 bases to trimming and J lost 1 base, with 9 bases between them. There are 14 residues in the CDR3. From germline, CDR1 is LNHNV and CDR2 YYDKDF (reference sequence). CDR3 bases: TGTGCCACCAGCGTAGGGACATCTGGAAACACCATATATTTT. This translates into CATSVGTSGNTIYF.

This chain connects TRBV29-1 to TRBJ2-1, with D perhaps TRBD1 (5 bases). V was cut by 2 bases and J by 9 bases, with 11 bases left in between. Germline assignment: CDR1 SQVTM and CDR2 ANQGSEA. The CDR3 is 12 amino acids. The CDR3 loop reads CSVESVDIEQFF. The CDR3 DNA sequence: TGCAGCGTTGAAAGCGTGGACATTGAGCAGTTCTTC.

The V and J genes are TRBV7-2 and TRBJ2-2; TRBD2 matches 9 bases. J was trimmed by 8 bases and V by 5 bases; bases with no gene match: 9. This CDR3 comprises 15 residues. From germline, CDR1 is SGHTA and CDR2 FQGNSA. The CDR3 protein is CASSPLAGMGGELFF. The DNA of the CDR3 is TGTGCCAGCAGCCCCCTAGCGGGAATGGGTGGGGAGCTGTTTTTT.

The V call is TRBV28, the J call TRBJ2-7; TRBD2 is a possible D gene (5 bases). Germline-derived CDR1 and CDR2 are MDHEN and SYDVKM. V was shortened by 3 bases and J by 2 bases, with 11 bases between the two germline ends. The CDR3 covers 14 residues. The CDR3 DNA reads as TGTGCCAGCAGTTTCTCTAGCCCTCCCTACGAGCAGTACTTC. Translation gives CASSFSSPPYEQYF.

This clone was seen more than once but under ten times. CDR3 nucleotides: TGTGCCAGCAGTCATGACAGGGCCACTGAAGCTTTCTTT. This sequence encodes CASSHDRATEAFF. This chain links TRBV2 with TRBJ1-1; 7 positions match TRBD1. This CDR3 has 13 amino acids. V trimming: 5 bases; J trimming: 4 bases; junction bases outside the gene matches: 4. In germline, CDR1 is SNHLY, CDR2 FYNNEI.

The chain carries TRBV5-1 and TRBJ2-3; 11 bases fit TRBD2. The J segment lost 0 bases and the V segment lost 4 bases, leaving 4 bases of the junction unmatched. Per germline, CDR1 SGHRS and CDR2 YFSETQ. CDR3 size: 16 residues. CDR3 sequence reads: CASSGGLAVSTDTQYF. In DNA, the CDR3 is TGCGCCAGCAGCGGGGGACTAGCGGTTAGCACAGATACGCAGTATTTT.

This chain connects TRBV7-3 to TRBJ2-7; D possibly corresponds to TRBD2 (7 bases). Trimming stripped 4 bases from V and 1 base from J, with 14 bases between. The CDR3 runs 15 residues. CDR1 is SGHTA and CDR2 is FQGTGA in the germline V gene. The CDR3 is CASSSTGGASYEQYF. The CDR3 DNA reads TGTGCCAGCAGCTCCACGGGGGGCGCTTCCTACGAGCAGTACTTC.